These T cell receptor beta chains were read from a single sample in a study of T and B cells in COVID-19 patients. A single record per CDR3 protein comes from TCRdb applying MiXCR to the multiplex PCR reads. The repertoire holds about 22,000 distinct CDR3 sequences, with around 30% as singletons. Sequenced material: blood. The receptors originated from a human donor who had recovered from COVID-19. The CDR3 runs from the conserved cysteine through the conserved F or W. Each record gives: J gene, clone size, V gene, D gene, CDR3 length, CDR3 protein, CDR3 DNA. A D gene is named only where the DNA matches it firmly. The size of a clone is reported for some rows only, either as once, few or many, or as a class for expanded clones.

J gene: TRBJ1-1
clone size: few
V gene: TRBV7-6
D gene: TRBD1
CDR3 length: 15
CDR3 protein: CASSEIGQGNTEAFF
CDR3 DNA: TGTGCCAGCAGCGAAATCGGACAGGGGAACACTGAAGCTTTCTTT

J gene: TRBJ2-1
clone size: medium-sized
V gene: TRBV15
D gene: .
CDR3 length: 15
CDR3 protein: CATSRDPRNYNEQFF
CDR3 DNA: TGTGCCACCAGCAGAGATCCCAGGAATTACAATGAGCAGTTCTTC

J gene: TRBJ1-1
clone size: few
V gene: TRBV27
D gene: .
CDR3 length: 17
CDR3 protein: CASRTGTGRFGNTEAFF
CDR3 DNA: TGTGCCAGCAGGACCGGGACGGGGCGTTTTGGAAACACTGAAGCTTTCTTT

J gene: TRBJ2-3
clone size: medium-sized
V gene: TRBV6-5
D gene: .
CDR3 length: 15
CDR3 protein: CASSYRAGSTDTQYF
CDR3 DNA: TGTGCCAGCAGTTACAGGGCGGGGAGCACAGATACGCAGTATTTT

J gene: TRBJ2-7
clone size: many
V gene: TRBV19
D gene: TRBD2
CDR3 length: 14
CDR3 protein: CASSGAGGIREQYF
CDR3 DNA: TGTGCCAGTAGTGGAGCGGGAGGTATCCGCGAGCAGTACTTC

J gene: TRBJ2-1
clone size: medium-sized
V gene: TRBV29-1
D gene: .
CDR3 length: 12
CDR3 protein: CSVGGKFNEQFF
CDR3 DNA: TGCAGCGTTGGAGGGAAGTTCAATGAGCAGTTCTTC

J gene: TRBJ2-1
clone size: .
V gene: TRBV18
D gene: TRBD1
CDR3 length: 17
CDR3 protein: CASSPSTGGPSYNEQFF
CDR3 DNA: TGTGCCAGCTCACCGTCGACAGGGGGCCCCTCCTACAATGAGCAGTTCTTC

J gene: TRBJ2-7
clone size: medium-sized
V gene: TRBV19
D gene: TRBD1
CDR3 length: 14
CDR3 protein: CASSIRQGVYEQYF
CDR3 DNA: TGTGCCAGTAGTATACGGCAGGGGGTGTACGAGCAGTACTTC

J gene: TRBJ2-1
clone size: many
V gene: TRBV19
D gene: TRBD2
CDR3 length: 18
CDR3 protein: CASSKSSGGASSYNEQFF
CDR3 DNA: TGTGCCAGTAGTAAGAGTAGCGGGGGGGCAAGTTCCTACAATGAGCAGTTCTTC

J gene: TRBJ1-6
clone size: .
V gene: TRBV7-2
D gene: .
CDR3 length: 16
CDR3 protein: CASSFTGTGYNSPLHF
CDR3 DNA: TGTGCCAGCAGCTTCACCGGGACGGGCTATAATTCACCCCTCCACTTT

J gene: TRBJ2-5
clone size: once
V gene: TRBV10-3
D gene: TRBD2
CDR3 length: 16
CDR3 protein: CAISDGTSGRQETQYF
CDR3 DNA: TGTGCCATCAGTGATGGGACTAGCGGGAGACAAGAGACCCAGTACTTC

J gene: TRBJ2-3
clone size: .
V gene: TRBV7-6
D gene: TRBD2
CDR3 length: 18
CDR3 protein: CASSLVRSPAGGTDAQYF
CDR3 DNA: TGTGCCAGCAGCTTAGTACGGTCCCCGGCGGGGGGCACAGATGCGCAGTATTTT

J gene: TRBJ1-2
clone size: many
V gene: TRBV29-1
D gene: .
CDR3 length: 12
CDR3 protein: CSVLQGGYGYTF
CDR3 DNA: TGCAGCGTCTTACAGGGAGGCTATGGCTACACCTTC

J gene: TRBJ2-1
clone size: few
V gene: TRBV12-3/TRBV12-4
D gene: TRBD2
CDR3 length: 15
CDR3 protein: CASSLAGAGGGRQFF
CDR3 DNA: TGTGCCAGCAGTTTAGCCGGAGCGGGGGGGGGACGGCAGTTCTTC

J gene: TRBJ2-1
clone size: few
V gene: TRBV5-4
D gene: .
CDR3 length: 14
CDR3 protein: CASSSRDSSNEQFF
CDR3 DNA: TGTGCCAGCAGCTCCCGGGACTCTAGCAATGAGCAGTTCTTC

J gene: TRBJ2-7
clone size: medium-sized
V gene: TRBV6-5
D gene: .
CDR3 length: 14
CDR3 protein: CASSSTLAAYEQYF
CDR3 DNA: TGTGCCAGCAGTTCCACTCTGGCAGCCTACGAGCAGTACTTC